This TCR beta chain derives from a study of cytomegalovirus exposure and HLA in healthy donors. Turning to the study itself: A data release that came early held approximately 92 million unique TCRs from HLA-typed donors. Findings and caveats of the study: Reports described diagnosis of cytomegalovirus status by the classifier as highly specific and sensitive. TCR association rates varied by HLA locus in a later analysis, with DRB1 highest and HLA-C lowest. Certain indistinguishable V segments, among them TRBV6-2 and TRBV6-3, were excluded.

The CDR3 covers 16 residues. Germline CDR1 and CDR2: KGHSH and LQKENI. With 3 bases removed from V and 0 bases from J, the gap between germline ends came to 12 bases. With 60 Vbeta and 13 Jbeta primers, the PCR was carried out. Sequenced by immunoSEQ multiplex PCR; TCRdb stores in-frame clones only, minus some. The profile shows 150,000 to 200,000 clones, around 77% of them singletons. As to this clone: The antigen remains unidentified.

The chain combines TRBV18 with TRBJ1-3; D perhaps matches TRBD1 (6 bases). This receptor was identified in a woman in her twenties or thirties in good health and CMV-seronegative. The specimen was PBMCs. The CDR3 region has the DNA TGTGCCAGCTCACCGGGGGCCTCGACCTCTGGAAACACCATATATTTT. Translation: CASSPGASTSGNTIYF.